This T cell receptor (beta chain) was profiled in a study of OX40 agonist ivuxolimab in advanced cancers. The wider study: Cancers in dose escalation were hepatocellular, melanoma, renal cell and head and neck. The mean age was approximately 56 years, ranging from about 20 to 90, with about 87% of participants male. Findings of the study overall: At 0.1 to 3.0 mg/kg and by week 6, CD4+ and CD8+ T cells in the blood had expanded clonally. Relative to CD4+, CD8+ T cells held more expanded clones on average.

Libraries were prepared by immunoSEQ multiplex PCR; TCRdb keeps only in-frame clonotypes and omits some of them. The top ten hold 0.25% to 0.35% of the sample, which has 85,000 to 100,000 clones, roughly nine tenths seen once. On this clone: Its antigen is not identified.

Germline loops: CDR1 LNHNV, CDR2 YYDKDF (reference sequence). Trimming took off 2 bases at V and 7 bases at J, with 15 bases between the two ends. This CDR3 has 14 residues. This chain joins TRBV15 and TRBJ2-7; D not certain. The TCR originated in an adult with an advanced solid tumor such as melanoma, head and neck, liver or kidney cancer. The sequencing used CD4+ or CD8+ T cells sorted from blood, collected in a trial of the OX40 agonist ivuxolimab. This CDR3 reads CATSRSSSSWEQYF. Here the CDR3 DNA reads TGTGCCACCAGCAGATCGTCATCCAGCTGGGAGCAGTACTTC.